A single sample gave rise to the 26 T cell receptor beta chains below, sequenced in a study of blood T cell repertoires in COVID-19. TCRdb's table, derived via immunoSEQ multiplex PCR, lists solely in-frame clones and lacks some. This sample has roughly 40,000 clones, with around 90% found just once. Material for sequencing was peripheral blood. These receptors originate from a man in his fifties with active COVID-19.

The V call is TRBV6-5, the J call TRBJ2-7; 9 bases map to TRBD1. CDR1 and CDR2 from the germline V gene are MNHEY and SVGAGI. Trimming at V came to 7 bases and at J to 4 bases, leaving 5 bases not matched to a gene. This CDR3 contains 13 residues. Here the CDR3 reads CASKTGGFYEQYF. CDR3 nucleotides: TGTGCCAGCAAAACAGGGGGCTTTTACGAGCAGTACTTC.

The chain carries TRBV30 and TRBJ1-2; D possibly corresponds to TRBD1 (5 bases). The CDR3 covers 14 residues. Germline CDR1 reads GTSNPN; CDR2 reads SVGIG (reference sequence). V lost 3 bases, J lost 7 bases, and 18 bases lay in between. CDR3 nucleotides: TGTGCCTGGAGCATCAATAAGGGCGGGGGTGGCTACACCTTC. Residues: CAWSINKGGGGYTF.

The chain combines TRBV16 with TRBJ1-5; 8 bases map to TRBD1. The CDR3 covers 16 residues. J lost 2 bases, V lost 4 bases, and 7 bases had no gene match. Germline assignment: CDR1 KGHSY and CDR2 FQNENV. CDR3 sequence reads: CASSRSGTGGNQPQHF. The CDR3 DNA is TGTGCCAGCAGCCGATCCGGGACAGGAGGCAATCAGCCCCAGCATTTT.

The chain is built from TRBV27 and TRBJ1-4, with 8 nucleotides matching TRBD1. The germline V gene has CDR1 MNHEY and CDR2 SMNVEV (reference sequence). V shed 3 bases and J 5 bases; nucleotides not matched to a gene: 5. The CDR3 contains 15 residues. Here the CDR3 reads CASSFRQGPNEKLFF. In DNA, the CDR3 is TGTGCCAGCAGTTTCCGACAGGGGCCAAATGAAAAACTGTTTTTT. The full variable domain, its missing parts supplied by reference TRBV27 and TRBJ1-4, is EAQVTQNPRYLITVTGKKLTVTCSQNMNHEYMSWYRQDPGLGLRQIYYSMNVEVTDKGDVPEGYKVSRKEKRNFPLILESPSPNQTSLYFCASSFRQGPNEKLFFGSGTQLSVL.

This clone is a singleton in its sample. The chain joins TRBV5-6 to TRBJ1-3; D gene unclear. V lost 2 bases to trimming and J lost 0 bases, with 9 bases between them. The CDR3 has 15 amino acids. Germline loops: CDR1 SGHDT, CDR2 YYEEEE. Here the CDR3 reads CASSFSGRSGNTIYF. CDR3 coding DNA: TGTGCCAGCAGCTTTAGCGGACGCTCTGGAAACACCATATATTTT.

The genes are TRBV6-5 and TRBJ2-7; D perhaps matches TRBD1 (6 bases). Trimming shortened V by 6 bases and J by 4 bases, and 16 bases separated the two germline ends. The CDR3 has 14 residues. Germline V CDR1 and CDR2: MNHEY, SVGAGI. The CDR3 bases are TGTGCCAGCAGAAGGGTGGGACAATTATACGAGCAGTACTTC. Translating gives CASRRVGQLYEQYF.

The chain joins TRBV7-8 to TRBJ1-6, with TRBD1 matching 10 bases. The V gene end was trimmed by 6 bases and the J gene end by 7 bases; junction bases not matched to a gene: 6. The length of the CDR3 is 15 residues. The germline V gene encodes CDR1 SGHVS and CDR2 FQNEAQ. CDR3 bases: TGTGCCAGCAGTCAGAGACAGGGGGCGAATTCACCCCTCCACTTT. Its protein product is CASSQRQGANSPLHF.

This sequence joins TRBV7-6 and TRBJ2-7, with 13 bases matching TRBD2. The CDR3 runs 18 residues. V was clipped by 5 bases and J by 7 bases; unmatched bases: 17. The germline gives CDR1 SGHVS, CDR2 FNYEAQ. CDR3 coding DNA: TGTGCCAGCAGCCCACCACTAGCGGGGGGGCGAACTACGGTAGAGCAGTACTTC. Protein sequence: CASSPPLAGGRTTVEQYF.

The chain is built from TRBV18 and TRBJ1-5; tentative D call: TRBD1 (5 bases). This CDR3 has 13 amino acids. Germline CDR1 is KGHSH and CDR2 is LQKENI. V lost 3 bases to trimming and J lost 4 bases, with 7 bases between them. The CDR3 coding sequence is TGTGCCAGCTCACCGGGGGGGAATCAGCCCCAGCATTTT. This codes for CASSPGGNQPQHF.

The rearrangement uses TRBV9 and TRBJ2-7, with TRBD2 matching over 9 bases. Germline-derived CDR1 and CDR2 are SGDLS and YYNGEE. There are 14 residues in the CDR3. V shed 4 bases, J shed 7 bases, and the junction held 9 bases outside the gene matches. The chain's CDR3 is CASSPRGTSNEQYF. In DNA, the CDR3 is TGTGCCAGCAGCCCCCGGGGGACTAGCAATGAGCAGTACTTC.

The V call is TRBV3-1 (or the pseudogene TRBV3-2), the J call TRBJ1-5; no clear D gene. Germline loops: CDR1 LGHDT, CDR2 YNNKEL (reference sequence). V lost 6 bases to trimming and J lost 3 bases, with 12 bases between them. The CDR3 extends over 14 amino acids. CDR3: CASSNGGINQPQHF. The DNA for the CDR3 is TGTGCCAGCAGTAATGGAGGGATCAATCAGCCCCAGCATTTT.

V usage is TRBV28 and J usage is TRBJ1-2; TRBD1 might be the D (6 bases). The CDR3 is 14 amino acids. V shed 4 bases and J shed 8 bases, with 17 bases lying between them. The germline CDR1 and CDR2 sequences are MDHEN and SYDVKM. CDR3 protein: CASSSNAGTWGYTF. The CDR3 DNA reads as TGTGCCAGCAGTTCAAACGCCGGGACATGGGGCTACACCTTC.

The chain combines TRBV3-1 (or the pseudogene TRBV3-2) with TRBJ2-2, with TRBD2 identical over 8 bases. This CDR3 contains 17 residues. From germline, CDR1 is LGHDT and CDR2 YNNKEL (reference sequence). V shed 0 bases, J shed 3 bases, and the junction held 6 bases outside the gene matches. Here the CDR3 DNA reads TGTGCCAGCAGCCAAGATCAGTCGGGGGGGCACACCGGGGAGCTGTTTTTT. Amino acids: CASSQDQSGGHTGELFF.

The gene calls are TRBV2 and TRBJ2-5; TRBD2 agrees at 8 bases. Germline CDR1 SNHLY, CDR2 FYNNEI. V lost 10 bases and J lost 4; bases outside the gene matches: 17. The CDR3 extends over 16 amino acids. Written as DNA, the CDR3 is TGTGCCACCGCGAGGAGAGCGGGGGTATTGGGAGAGACCCAGTACTTC. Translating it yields CATARRAGVLGETQYF.

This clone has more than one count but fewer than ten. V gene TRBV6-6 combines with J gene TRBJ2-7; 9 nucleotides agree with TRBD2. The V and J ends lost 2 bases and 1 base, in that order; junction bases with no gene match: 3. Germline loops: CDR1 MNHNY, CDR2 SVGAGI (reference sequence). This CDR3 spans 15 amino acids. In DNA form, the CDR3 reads TGTGCCAGCAGTTACGACGCGGGGGGGTCCTACGAGCAGTACTTC. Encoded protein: CASSYDAGGSYEQYF.

The CDR3 loop reads CASSPTGGAAGANVLTF. Here the CDR3 DNA reads TGTGCCAGCTCCCCCACGGGGGGAGCGGCTGGGGCCAACGTCCTGACTTTC. The genes are TRBV18 and TRBJ2-6; 7 bases match TRBD2. CDR1 is KGHSH, CDR2 LQKENI, per germline. V was pared by 6 bases and J by 2 bases, with 10 bases of the junction left unmatched. The CDR3 consists of 17 residues.

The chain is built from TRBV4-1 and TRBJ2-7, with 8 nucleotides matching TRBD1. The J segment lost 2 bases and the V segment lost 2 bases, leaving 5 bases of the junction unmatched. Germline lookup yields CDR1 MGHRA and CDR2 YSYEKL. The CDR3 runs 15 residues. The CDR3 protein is CASSQLTGGTYEQYF. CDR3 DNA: TGCGCCAGCAGCCAATTAACAGGGGGAACCTACGAGCAGTACTTC.

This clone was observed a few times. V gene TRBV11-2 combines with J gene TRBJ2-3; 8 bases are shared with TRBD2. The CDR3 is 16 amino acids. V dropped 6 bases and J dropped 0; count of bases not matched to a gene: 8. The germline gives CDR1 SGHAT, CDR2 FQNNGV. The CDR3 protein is CASRGLAGPSTDTQYF. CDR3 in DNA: TGTGCCAGCAGGGGGCTAGCGGGCCCCAGCACAGATACGCAGTATTTT.

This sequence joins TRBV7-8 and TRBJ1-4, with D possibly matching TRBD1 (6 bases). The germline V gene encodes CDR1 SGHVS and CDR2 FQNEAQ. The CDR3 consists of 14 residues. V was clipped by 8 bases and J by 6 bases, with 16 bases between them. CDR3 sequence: CASGNIRGYEKLFF. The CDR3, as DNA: TGTGCCAGCGGCAATATCAGGGGTTATGAAAAACTGTTTTTT.

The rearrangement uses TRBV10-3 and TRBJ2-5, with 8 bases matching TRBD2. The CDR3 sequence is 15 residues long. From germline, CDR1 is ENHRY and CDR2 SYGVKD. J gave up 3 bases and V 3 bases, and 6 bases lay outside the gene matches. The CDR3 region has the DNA TGTGCCATCAGTGACCTAGCGCGGGGGGAAGAGACCCAGTACTTC. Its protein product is CAISDLARGEETQYF.

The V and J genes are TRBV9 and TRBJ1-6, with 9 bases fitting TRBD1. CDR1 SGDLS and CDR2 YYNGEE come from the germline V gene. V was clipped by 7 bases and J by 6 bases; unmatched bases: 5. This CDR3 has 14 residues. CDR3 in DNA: TGTGCCAGCCAAACAGGGGGCGGTAATTCACCCCTCCACTTT. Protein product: CASQTGGGNSPLHF.

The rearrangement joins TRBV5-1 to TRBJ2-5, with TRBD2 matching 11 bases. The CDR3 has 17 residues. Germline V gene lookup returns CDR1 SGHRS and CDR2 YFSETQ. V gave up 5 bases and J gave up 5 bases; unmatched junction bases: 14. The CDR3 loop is CASRFSGGALGKETQYF. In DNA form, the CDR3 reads TGCGCCAGCAGATTTAGCGGGGGGGCCCTGGGTAAGGAGACCCAGTACTTC.

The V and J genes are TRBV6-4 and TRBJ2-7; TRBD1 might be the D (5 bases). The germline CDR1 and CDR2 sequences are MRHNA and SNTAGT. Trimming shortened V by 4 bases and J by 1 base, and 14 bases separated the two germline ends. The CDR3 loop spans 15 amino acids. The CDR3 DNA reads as TGTGCCAGCAGTGTTAGGACACATCCATCCTACGAGCAGTACTTC. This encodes CASSVRTHPSYEQYF.

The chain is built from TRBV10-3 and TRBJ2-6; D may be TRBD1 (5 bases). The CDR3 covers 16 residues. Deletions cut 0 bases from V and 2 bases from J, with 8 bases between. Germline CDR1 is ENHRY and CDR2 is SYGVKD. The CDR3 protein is CAISESQGPGANVLTF. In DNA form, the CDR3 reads TGTGCCATCAGTGAGTCGCAGGGTCCTGGGGCCAACGTCCTGACTTTC.

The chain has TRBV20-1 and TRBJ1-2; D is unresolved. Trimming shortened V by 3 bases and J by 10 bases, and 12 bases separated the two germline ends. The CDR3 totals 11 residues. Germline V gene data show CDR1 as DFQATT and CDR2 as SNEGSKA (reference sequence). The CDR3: CSARSTYVYTF. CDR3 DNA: TGCAGTGCTAGGTCAACTTACGTCTACACCTTC.

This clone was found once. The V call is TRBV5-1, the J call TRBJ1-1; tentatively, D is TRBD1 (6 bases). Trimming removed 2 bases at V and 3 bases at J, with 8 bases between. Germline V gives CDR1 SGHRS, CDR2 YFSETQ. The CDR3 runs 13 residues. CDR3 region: CASSLQGDTEAFF. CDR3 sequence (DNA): TGCGCCAGCAGCTTACAGGGCGACACTGAAGCTTTCTTT.